The clone carrying this TCR beta chain qualifies as large. From live CD3+CD8+TCRalphabeta+ cells, four PD-1 and/or TIGIT subsets were sorted. Per germline, CDR1 MDHEN and CDR2 SYDVKM. The V and J ends lost 2 bases and 8 bases respectively, with 11 bases between them. The CDR3 is 13 residues long. This entry belongs to a study of circulating CD8 cells and anti-PD-1 response in melanoma. TCR libraries were prepared from approximately 15 ng of total RNA with the QIAseq Immune Repertoire TCR panel. From the reads, TCRdb called clonotypes with MiXCR, one entry per CDR3 protein. The data show a few hundred distinct CDR3 sequences, with over 5% seen just once and around 21% held by the top ten.

This sequence joins TRBV28 and TRBJ2-3; maybe TRBD2 (5 bases). This receptor was taken from a human donor with melanoma. This sample comprised CD8+ T cells from PBMCs, obtained at baseline or after one month of anti-PD-1 therapy (not recorded which). The CDR3 nucleotides are TGTGCCAGCAGTTTAACCGGAGGAGGTACGCAGTATTTT. The encoded protein is CASSLTGGGTQYF.